The sample holds many counts of the clone carrying this T cell receptor (beta chain). Its antigen is unidentified. These data are taken from a study of response to subunit inactivated influenza vaccine. Study-wide results and limits: Researchers suggested that each seasonal influenza vaccination recruits few new T cells.

Trimming cost V 1 base and J 2 bases; bases outside gene matches: 9. Per germline, CDR1 SGHDT and CDR2 YYEEEE. The length of the CDR3 is 16 residues. TCRdb fed the RT-PCR reads into MiXCR, producing one record per CDR3 protein. The sample has about 160,000 distinct CDR3 sequences; about 11% are singletons. The TCR originated in a man aged 50-59 years who received an inactivated influenza vaccine. This chain links TRBV5-6 with TRBJ2-7; 7 bases are shared with TRBD1. The source material was non-naive T cells sorted from PBMCs, sampled roughly 6 weeks after vaccination. CDR3 in amino acids: CASSLWTGPPTYEQYF. The CDR3 coding sequence is TGTGCCAGCAGCTTGTGGACAGGCCCCCCAACCTACGAGCAGTACTTC.